This is a list of T cell receptor beta chains from one sample in a study of vaccination and CD4 T cells after COVID-19. TCRdb itself ran the PCR reads through MiXCR, one entry per CDR3 protein. The table lists thousands of distinct CDR3 sequences, around 31% of them singletons. These TCRs are of unknown antigen specificity. Sequencing was carried out using CD4+ T cells from blood, cultured in vitro. These receptors originate from a human donor in good health. CDR3s include the opening cysteine and the closing phenylalanine or tryptophan. Fields, in order: J gene, V gene, D gene, CDR3 length, clone size, CDR3 DNA, CDR3 protein. The D gene is left open where the match is weak. Part of the rows lack a size; the others show once, few, many or a class for expanded clones.

j_gene: TRBJ1-2; v_gene: TRBV5-1; d_gene: -; len: 13; abundance: -; CDR3nt: TGCGCCAGCCGTCCAAGGGTCCAGAATGGCTACACCTTC; CDR3aa: CASRPRVQNGYTF
j_gene: TRBJ1-6; v_gene: TRBV2; d_gene: -; len: 15; abundance: -; CDR3nt: TGTGCCAGCAGTGAACGGGCAGGGTTAGGCTCACCCCTCCACTTT; CDR3aa: CASSERAGLGSPLHF
j_gene: TRBJ2-2; v_gene: TRBV6-2/TRBV6-3; d_gene: -; len: 12; abundance: few; CDR3nt: TGTGCCAGCAGTTCTAACACCGGGGAGCTGTTTTTT; CDR3aa: CASSSNTGELFF
j_gene: TRBJ2-3; v_gene: TRBV20-1; d_gene: -; len: 15; abundance: -; CDR3nt: TGCAGTGCTCTTGGCACTAACTTTCAGGCAGATACGCAGTATTTT; CDR3aa: CSALGTNFQADTQYF
j_gene: TRBJ2-2; v_gene: TRBV20-1; d_gene: TRBD2; len: 14; abundance: -; CDR3nt: TGCAGTGCCCCAGGCGGGAGTGGCACCGGGGAGCTGTTTTTT; CDR3aa: CSAPGGSGTGELFF
j_gene: TRBJ2-4; v_gene: TRBV7-2; d_gene: TRBD2; len: 14; abundance: -; CDR3nt: TGTGCCAGCAGGGACCCGGGGGGCAAAAACATTCAGTACTTC; CDR3aa: CASRDPGGKNIQYF
j_gene: TRBJ1-1; v_gene: TRBV20-1; d_gene: -; len: 13; abundance: -; CDR3nt: TGCAGTGCTAACGATTACAGGGTTAGTGAAGCTTTCTTT; CDR3aa: CSANDYRVSEAFF